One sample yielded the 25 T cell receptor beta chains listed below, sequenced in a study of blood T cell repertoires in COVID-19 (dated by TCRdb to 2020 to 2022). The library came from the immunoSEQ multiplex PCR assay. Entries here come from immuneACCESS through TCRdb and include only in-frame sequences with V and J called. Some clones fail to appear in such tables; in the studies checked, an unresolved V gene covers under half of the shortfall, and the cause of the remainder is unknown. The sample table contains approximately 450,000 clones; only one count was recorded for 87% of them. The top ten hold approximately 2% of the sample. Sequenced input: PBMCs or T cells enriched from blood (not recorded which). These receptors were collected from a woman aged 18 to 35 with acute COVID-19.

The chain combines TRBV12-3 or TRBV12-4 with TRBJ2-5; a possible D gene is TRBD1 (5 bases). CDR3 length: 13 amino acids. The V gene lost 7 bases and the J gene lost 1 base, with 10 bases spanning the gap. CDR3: CASTTDSQETQYF. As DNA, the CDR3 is TGTGCCAGCACCACCGACAGCCAAGAGACCCAGTACTTC.

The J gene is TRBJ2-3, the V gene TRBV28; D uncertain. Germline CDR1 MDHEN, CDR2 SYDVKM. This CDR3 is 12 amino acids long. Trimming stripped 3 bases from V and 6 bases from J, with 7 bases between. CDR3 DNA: TGTGCCAGCAGTTTTAGTCTGGATACGCAGTATTTT. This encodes CASSFSLDTQYF.

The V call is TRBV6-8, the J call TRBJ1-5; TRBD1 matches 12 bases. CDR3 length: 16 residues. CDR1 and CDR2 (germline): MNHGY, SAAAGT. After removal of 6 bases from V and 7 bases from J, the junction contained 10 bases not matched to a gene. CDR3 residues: CASRAGTGGGGQPQHF. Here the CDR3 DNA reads TGTGCCAGCAGGGCTGGGACAGGGGGCGGTGGACAGCCCCAGCATTTT.

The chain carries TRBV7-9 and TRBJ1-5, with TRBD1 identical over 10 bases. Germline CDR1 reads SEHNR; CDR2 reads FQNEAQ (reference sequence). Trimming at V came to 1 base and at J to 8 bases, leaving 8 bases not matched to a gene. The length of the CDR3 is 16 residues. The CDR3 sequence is CASSLVGTGAGEPQHF. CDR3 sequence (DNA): TGTGCCAGCAGCTTAGTCGGGACAGGGGCAGGAGAGCCCCAGCATTTT.

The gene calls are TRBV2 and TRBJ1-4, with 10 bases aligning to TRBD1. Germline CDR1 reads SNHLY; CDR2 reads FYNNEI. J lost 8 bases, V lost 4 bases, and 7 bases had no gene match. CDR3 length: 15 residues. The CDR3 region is CASSGTGGNREKLFF. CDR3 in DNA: TGTGCCAGCAGTGGGACAGGGGGTAATCGGGAAAAACTGTTTTTT. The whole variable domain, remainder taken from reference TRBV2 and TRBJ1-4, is EPEVTQTPSHQVTQMGQEVILRCVPISNHLYFYWYRQILGQKVEFLVSFYNNEISEKSEIFDDQFSVERPDGSNFTLKIRSTKLEDSAMYFCASSGTGGNREKLFFGSGTQLSVL.

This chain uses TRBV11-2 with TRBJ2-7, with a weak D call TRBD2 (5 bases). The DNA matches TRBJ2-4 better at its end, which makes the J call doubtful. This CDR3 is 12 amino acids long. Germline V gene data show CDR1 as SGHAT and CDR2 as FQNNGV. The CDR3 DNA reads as TGTGCCAGCAGCTTAGAGAGGGACATTCAGTACTTC. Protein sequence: CASSLERDIQYF.

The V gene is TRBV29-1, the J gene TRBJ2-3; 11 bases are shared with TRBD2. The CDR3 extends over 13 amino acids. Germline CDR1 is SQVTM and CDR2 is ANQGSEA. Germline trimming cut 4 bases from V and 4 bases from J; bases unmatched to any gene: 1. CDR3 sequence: CSVGLAGPDTQYF. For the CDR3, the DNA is TGCAGCGTTGGACTAGCGGGACCAGATACGCAGTATTTT.

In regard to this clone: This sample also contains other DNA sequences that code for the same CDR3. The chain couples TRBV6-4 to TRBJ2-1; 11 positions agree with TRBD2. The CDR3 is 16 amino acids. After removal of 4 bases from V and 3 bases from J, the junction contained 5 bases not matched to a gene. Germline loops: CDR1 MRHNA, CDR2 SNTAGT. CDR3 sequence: CASSGPTSGGYNEQFF. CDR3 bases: TGTGCCAGCAGTGGCCCTACTAGCGGGGGCTACAATGAGCAGTTCTTC.

CDR3 DNA sequence: TGTGCCAGTAGTATGGGACAGATGAACACTGAAGCTTTCTTT. This sequence encodes CASSMGQMNTEAFF. The chain employs TRBV19 and TRBJ1-1; 7 bases line up with TRBD1. The trim removed 3 bases at V and 0 bases at J, leaving 1 base unmatched. Per the germline V gene, CDR1 is LNHDA and CDR2 is SQIVND (reference sequence). CDR3 length: 14 residues.

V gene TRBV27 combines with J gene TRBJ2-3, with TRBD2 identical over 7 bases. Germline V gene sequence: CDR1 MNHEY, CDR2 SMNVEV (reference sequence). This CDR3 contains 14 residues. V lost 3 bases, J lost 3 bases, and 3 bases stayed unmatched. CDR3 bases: TGTGCCAGCAGTTTGGTCGGGAGGACAGATACGCAGTATTTT. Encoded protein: CASSLVGRTDTQYF.

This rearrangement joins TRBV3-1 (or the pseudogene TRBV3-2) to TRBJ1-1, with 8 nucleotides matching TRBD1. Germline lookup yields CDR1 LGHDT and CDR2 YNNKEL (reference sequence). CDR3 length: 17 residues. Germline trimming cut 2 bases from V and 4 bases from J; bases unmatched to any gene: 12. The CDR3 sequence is CASSQNPWGDRFTEAFF. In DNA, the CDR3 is TGTGCCAGCAGCCAAAATCCCTGGGGGGACAGGTTCACTGAAGCTTTCTTT.

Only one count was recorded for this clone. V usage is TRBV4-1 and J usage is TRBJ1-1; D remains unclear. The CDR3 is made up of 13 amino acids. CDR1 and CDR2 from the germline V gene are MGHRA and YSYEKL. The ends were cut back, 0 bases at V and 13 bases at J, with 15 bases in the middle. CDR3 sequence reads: CASSQELGPPSFF. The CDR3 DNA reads TGCGCCAGCAGCCAAGAACTGGGCCCTCCAAGTTTCTTT.

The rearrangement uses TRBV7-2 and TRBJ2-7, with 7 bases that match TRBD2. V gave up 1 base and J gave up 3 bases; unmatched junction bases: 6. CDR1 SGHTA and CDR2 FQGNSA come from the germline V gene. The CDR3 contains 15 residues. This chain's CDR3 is CASSLGALALYEQYF. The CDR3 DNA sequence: TGTGCCAGCAGCTTAGGAGCACTAGCGCTCTACGAGCAGTACTTC.

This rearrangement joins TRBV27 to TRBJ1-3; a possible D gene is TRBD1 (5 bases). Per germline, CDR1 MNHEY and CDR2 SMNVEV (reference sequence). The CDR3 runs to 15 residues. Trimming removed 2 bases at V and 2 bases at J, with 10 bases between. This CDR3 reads CASSLGVGAGNTIYF. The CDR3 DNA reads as TGTGCCAGCAGTTTAGGAGTAGGGGCTGGAAACACCATATATTTT.

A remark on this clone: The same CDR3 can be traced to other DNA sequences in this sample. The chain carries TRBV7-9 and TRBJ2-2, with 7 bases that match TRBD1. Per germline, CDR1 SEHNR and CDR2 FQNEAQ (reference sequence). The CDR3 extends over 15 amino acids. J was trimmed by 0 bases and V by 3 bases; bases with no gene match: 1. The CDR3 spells CASSLGQTNTGELFF. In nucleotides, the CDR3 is TGTGCCAGCAGCTTGGGACAGACGAACACCGGGGAGCTGTTTTTT.

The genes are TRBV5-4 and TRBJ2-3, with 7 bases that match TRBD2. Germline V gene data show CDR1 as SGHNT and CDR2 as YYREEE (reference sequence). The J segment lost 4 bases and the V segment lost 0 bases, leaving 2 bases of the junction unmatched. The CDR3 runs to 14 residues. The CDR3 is CASSLGLAPDTQYF. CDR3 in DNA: TGTGCCAGCAGCTTGGGACTAGCACCAGATACGCAGTATTTT. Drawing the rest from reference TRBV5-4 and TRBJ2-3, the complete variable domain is ETGVTQSPTHLIKTRGQQVTLRCSSQSGHNTVSWYQQALGQGPQFIFQYYREEENGRGNFPPRFSGLQFPNYSSELNVNALELDDSALYLCASSLGLAPDTQYFGPGTRLTVL.

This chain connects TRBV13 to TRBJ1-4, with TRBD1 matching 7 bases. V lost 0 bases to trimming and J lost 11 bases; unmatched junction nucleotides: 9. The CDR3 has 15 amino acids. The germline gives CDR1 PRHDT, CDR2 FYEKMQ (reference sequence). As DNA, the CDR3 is TGTGCCAGCAGCTTAGGGAATGACAGGGCCTCTAAACTGTTTTTT. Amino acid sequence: CASSLGNDRASKLFF. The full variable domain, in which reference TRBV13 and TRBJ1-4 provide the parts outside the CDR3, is AAGVIQSPRHLIKEKRETATLKCYPIPRHDTVYWYQQGPGQDPQFLISFYEKMQSDKGSIPDRFSAQQFSDYHSELNMSSLELGDSALYFCASSLGNDRASKLFFGSGTQLSVL.

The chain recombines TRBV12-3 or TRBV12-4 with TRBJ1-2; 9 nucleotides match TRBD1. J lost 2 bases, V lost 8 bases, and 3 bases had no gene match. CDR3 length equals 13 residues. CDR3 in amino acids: CASDGTGNYGYTF. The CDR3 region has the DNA TGTGCCAGCGACGGGACAGGGAACTATGGCTACACCTTC.

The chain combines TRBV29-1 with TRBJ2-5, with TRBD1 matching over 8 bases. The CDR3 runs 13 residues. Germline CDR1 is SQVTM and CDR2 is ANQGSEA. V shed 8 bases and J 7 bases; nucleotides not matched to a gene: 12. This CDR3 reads CSMASGTGGTQYF. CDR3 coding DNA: TGCAGCATGGCAAGTGGGACAGGTGGGACCCAGTACTTC.

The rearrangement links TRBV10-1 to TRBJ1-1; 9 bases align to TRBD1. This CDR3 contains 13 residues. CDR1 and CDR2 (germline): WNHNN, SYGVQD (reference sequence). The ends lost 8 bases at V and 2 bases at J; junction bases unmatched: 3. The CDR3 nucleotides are TGCGCCAGCGGACAGGGGCGAAACACTGAAGCTTTCTTT. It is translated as CASGQGRNTEAFF.

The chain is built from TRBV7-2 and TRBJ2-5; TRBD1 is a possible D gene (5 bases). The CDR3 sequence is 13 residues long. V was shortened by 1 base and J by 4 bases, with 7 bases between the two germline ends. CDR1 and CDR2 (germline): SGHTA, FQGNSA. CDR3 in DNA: TGTGCCAGCAGCTTAGGACAGATAGAGACCCAGTACTTC. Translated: CASSLGQIETQYF.

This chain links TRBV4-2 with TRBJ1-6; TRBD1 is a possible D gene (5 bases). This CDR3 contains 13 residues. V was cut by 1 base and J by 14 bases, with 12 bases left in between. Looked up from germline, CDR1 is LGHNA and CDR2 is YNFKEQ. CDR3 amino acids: CASSQGQGGALHF. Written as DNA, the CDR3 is TGTGCCAGCAGCCAAGGTCAGGGAGGAGCCCTCCACTTT.

DNA of the CDR3: TGCGCCAGCAGCCAAGTTTTGGCAGGGGCTCGTCCCCTGAACACTGAAGCTTTCTTT. It encodes CASSQVLAGARPLNTEAFF. The chain links TRBV4-1 to TRBJ1-1; a possible D gene is TRBD1 (6 bases). The germline V gene has CDR1 MGHRA and CDR2 YSYEKL. The CDR3 loop spans 19 amino acids. The V end was cut by 1 base, the J end by 0 bases, with 21 bases between.

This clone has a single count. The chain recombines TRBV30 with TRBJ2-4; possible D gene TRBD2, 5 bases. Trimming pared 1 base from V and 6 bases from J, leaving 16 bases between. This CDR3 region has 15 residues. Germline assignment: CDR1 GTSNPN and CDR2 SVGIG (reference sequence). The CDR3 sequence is CAWSGTLGSLNIQYF. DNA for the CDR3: TGTGCCTGGAGTGGCACGCTGGGGAGCCTAAACATTCAGTACTTC.

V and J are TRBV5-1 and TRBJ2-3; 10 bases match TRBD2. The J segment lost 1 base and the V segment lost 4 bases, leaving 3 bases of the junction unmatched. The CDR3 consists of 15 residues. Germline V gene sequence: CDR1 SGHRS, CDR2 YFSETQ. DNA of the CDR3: TGCGCCAGCAGCATCACTAGCGGGGGCACAGATACGCAGTATTTT. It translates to CASSITSGGTDTQYF.